The rows below give T cell receptor beta chains drawn from one sample of a study of cytomegalovirus exposure and HLA in healthy donors. Only in-frame clones appear in the TCRdb table, and some are missing; sequencing was by immunoSEQ multiplex PCR. The sample holds roughly 250,000 clones; around 87% are singletons and the top ten take 0.3% to 0.4%. Material for sequencing was PBMCs. Receptors originate from a woman aged 18 to 35 in good health and CMV-seronegative. Each CDR3 is given with its conserved first and last residue.

V: TRBV28
J: TRBJ1-2
CDR3: CASSIYPPEQGVVYGYTF

V: TRBV28
J: TRBJ1-5
CDR3: CASTPPRGTANQPQHF

V: TRBV5-1
J: TRBJ1-1
CDR3: CASSSPGGNTEAFF

V: TRBV4-1
J: TRBJ1-6
CDR3: CASSQELQVGSVYNSPLHF

V: TRBV7-9
J: TRBJ2-2
CDR3: CASSSGQGWFGELFF

V: TRBV29-1
J: TRBJ2-7
CDR3: CSAGQGPRFEQYF

V: TRBV9
J: TRBJ1-6
CDR3: CASSGQGGYSPLHF

V: TRBV13
J: TRBJ2-1
CDR3: CASSLVAGWFGNEQFF

V: TRBV27
J: TRBJ1-2
CDR3: CASREGGTYGYTF

V: TRBV5-6
J: TRBJ1-2
CDR3: CASSLAGQGLYGYTF

V: TRBV6-6
J: TRBJ2-7
CDR3: CAGPDQGVREQYF

V: TRBV28
J: TRBJ2-2
CDR3: CASSLYGGRVIGTGELFF